One sample yielded the 27 T cell receptor beta chains listed below, sequenced in a study of T cell changes during pregnancy in multiple sclerosis. Repertoires were generated with immunoSEQ multiplex PCR, while TCRdb's copy carries only in-frame clones and drops some. The repertoire includes around 8,100 clones, 87% of them detected once, and around 9.6% sits in the top ten. Sequencing used CD8+ T cells from peripheral blood mononuclear cells, obtained in the first trimester of pregnancy. Every receptor here comes from a female donor in good health, enrolled as a control in a pregnancy study.

This rearrangement joins TRBV29-1 to TRBJ2-6, with 9 bases lining up with TRBD1. Germline values: CDR1 SQVTM, CDR2 ANQGSEA. Losses at the gene ends were 6 bases for V and 3 bases for J; bases not matched to a gene: 3. The CDR3 consists of 14 residues. CDR3 DNA: TGCAGCGTCCGGACAGGGGTTGGGGCCAACGTCCTGACTTTC. Its protein product is CSVRTGVGANVLTF.

The chain carries TRBV5-1 and TRBJ2-7; 7 bases map to TRBD1. Per the germline V gene, CDR1 is SGHRS and CDR2 is YFSETQ. There are 14 residues in the CDR3. The V gene end was trimmed by 5 bases and the J gene end by 2 bases; junction bases not matched to a gene: 7. The CDR3 here is CASSMTGITYEQYF. The CDR3, as DNA: TGCGCCAGCAGTATGACAGGGATAACCTACGAGCAGTACTTC.

This chain connects TRBV29-1 to TRBJ2-6; D gene unclear. Trimming cost V 3 bases and J 0 bases, with 9 bases left between them. CDR3 length: 15 residues. Germline V CDR1 and CDR2: SQVTM, ANQGSEA. The CDR3 DNA reads TGCAGCGTTGAGGCAGGCAACTCTGGGGCCAACGTCCTGACTTTC. Translation gives CSVEAGNSGANVLTF.

J is TRBJ1-4 and V is TRBV2; D gene uncertain. V lost 2 bases to trimming and J lost 6 bases, with 10 bases between them. CDR1 and CDR2 from the germline V gene are SNHLY and FYNNEI. The CDR3 is 14 amino acids. This CDR3 reads CASSETGRDEKLFF. The CDR3 nucleotides are TGTGCCAGCAGTGAAACCGGGAGAGATGAAAAACTGTTTTTT.

The sample holds one count of this clone. The chain is built from TRBV27 and TRBJ2-7; TRBD1 matches at 7 bases. Per germline, CDR1 MNHEY and CDR2 SMNVEV (reference sequence). CDR3 size: 13 residues. The J segment lost 4 bases and the V segment lost 4 bases, leaving 4 bases of the junction unmatched. The CDR3 nucleotides are TGTGCCAGCAGTTACAGGGGCACATACGAGCAGTACTTC. Encoded protein: CASSYRGTYEQYF.

The J gene is TRBJ2-1, the V gene TRBV6-1; 7 nucleotides match TRBD2. CDR3 size: 15 residues. CDR1 and CDR2 from the germline V gene are MNHNS and SASEGT. J was trimmed by 3 bases and V by 6 bases; bases with no gene match: 8. The DNA for the CDR3 is TGTGCCAGCAGCCGACTAGCAGAGAACTACAATGAGCAGTTCTTC. Its protein is CASSRLAENYNEQFF.

This clone was counted between two and nine times. The J gene is TRBJ2-2, the V gene TRBV6-1, with TRBD2 identical over 7 bases. Unmatched junction bases numbered 0, after V lost 2 bases and J lost 3 bases. Germline-derived CDR1 and CDR2 are MNHNS and SASEGT. The CDR3 sequence is 14 residues long. CDR3 sequence: CASSELADTGELFF. The DNA for the CDR3 is TGTGCCAGCAGTGAACTAGCGGACACCGGGGAGCTGTTTTTT.

The chain employs TRBV7-8 and TRBJ1-1; no clear D gene. V lost 6 bases to trimming and J lost 7 bases, with 12 bases between them. The V gene's germline CDR1 is SGHVS and CDR2 FQNEAQ. The CDR3 spans 12 residues. CDR3 region: CASSFTGYEAFF. The CDR3 DNA is TGTGCCAGCAGTTTTACCGGGTATGAAGCTTTCTTT.

The gene calls are TRBV7-9 and TRBJ2-7; D ambiguous. This CDR3 spans 14 amino acids. Looked up from germline, CDR1 is SEHNR and CDR2 is FQNEAQ (reference sequence). V lost 4 bases and J 2 bases, leaving 12 bases between the germline ends. The CDR3 DNA reads TGTGCCAGCAGCTCGCCCAGAACCGCCTACGAGCAGTACTTC. It specifies CASSSPRTAYEQYF.

J is TRBJ2-1 and V is TRBV6-5; TRBD2 agrees at 13 bases. The CDR3 spans 15 residues. Trimming took 6 bases from V and 7 from J; bases not matched to a gene: 6. Germline V gene lookup returns CDR1 MNHEY and CDR2 SVGAGI. The CDR3: CASSSGLAGVNEQFF. CDR3 nucleotides: TGTGCCAGCAGCTCCGGACTAGCGGGAGTGAATGAGCAGTTCTTC.

The CDR3 region is CASSVDRGDREQYF. CDR3 nucleotide sequence: TGTGCCAGCAGCGTAGACAGGGGTGATCGGGAGCAGTACTTC. The chain uses TRBV9 and TRBJ2-7; 7 bases are a match to TRBD1. The CDR3 contains 14 residues. Unmatched junction bases numbered 7, after V lost 0 bases and J lost 7 bases. CDR1 is SGDLS, CDR2 YYNGEE, per germline. Using reference TRBV9 and TRBJ2-7 for the parts outside the CDR3, the full variable domain is DSGVTQTPKHLITATGQRVTLRCSPRSGDLSVYWYQQSLDQGLQFLIQYYNGEERAKGNILERFSAQQFPDLHSELNLSSLELGDSALYFCASSVDRGDREQYFGPGTRLTVT.

The rearrangement uses TRBV27 and TRBJ2-7, with 7 bases identical to TRBD1. The CDR3 sequence is 14 residues long. V shed 0 bases, J shed 2 bases, and the junction held 1 base outside the gene matches. Germline V gives CDR1 MNHEY, CDR2 SMNVEV (reference sequence). CDR3 loop: CASSLSGQTYEQYF. CDR3 nucleotide sequence: TGTGCCAGCAGTTTATCGGGACAGACCTACGAGCAGTACTTC.

The genes are TRBV6-6 and TRBJ2-1; D is perhaps TRBD2 (5 bases). The CDR3 is made up of 12 amino acids. Germline V gene sequence: CDR1 MNHNY, CDR2 SVGAGI (reference sequence). V lost 7 bases, J lost 8 bases, and 12 bases lay in between. CDR3 in amino acids: CASTGVWHEQFF. Here the CDR3 DNA reads TGTGCCAGCACCGGGGTTTGGCATGAGCAGTTCTTC.

The chain recombines TRBV19 with TRBJ2-1; 8 bases fit TRBD2. Unmatched junction bases numbered 8, after V lost 1 base and J lost 0 bases. The germline gives CDR1 LNHDA, CDR2 SQIVND (reference sequence). The CDR3 has 18 residues. The CDR3 region is CASSIVWGGGPSYNEQFF. The DNA of the CDR3 is TGTGCCAGTAGTATAGTCTGGGGCGGGGGGCCCTCCTACAATGAGCAGTTCTTC.

This chain uses TRBV18 with TRBJ2-2; TRBD2 might be the D (5 bases). The V gene lost 6 bases and the J gene lost 5 bases, with 28 bases spanning the gap. Per germline, CDR1 KGHSH and CDR2 LQKENI. The CDR3 runs 19 residues. CDR3: CASSIAIIHTGEWTGELFF. CDR3 bases: TGTGCCAGCTCCATAGCGATTATCCATACTGGTGAATGGACCGGGGAGCTGTTTTTT.

This chain joins TRBV6-6 and TRBJ2-1; tentatively, D is TRBD2 (5 bases). Trimming pared 1 base from V and 9 bases from J, leaving 19 bases between. Germline V gives CDR1 MNHNY, CDR2 SVGAGI (reference sequence). The CDR3 length is 16 residues. The CDR3 sequence: CASSYFSSFSTGEQFF. CDR3 nucleotides: TGTGCCAGCAGTTACTTTTCTAGCTTTTCGACCGGTGAGCAGTTCTTC.

The chain has TRBV7-9 and TRBJ1-1; perhaps TRBD1 as D (5 bases). Trimming left V 5 bases short and J 11 bases short, with 18 bases between. Germline lookup yields CDR1 SEHNR and CDR2 FQNEAQ (reference sequence). CDR3 length: 13 amino acids. The CDR3, as DNA: TGTGCCAGCAGCGGATTAGGTAGGGGCACGGCTTTCTTT. Translation: CASSGLGRGTAFF.

For the CDR3, the DNA is TGCGCCAGCAGCCAGGCTACAGGGATCACAGGGACCCAGTACTTC. Its protein product is CASSQATGITGTQYF. The chain carries TRBV4-1 and TRBJ2-5, with D maybe TRBD1 (6 bases). This CDR3 spans 15 amino acids. The V end was cut by 3 bases, the J end by 7 bases, with 18 bases between. The germline V gene encodes CDR1 MGHRA and CDR2 YSYEKL.

V is TRBV4-1 and J is TRBJ2-7; the D is unclear. This CDR3 has 14 amino acids. The V end lost 0 bases, the J end lost 0 bases, and 6 bases lay between the germline ends. Germline V CDR1 and CDR2: MGHRA, YSYEKL. CDR3 in amino acids: CASSQDFPSYEQYF. The CDR3 bases are TGCGCCAGCAGCCAAGACTTCCCCTCCTACGAGCAGTACTTC.

The chain recombines TRBV11-2 with TRBJ2-1, with 12 positions matching TRBD2. Germline V CDR1 and CDR2: SGHAT, FQNNGV. V shed 4 bases and J 7 bases; nucleotides not matched to a gene: 2. The CDR3 extends over 14 amino acids. DNA of the CDR3: TGTGCCAGCAGCTCTACTAGCGGGAGGAATGAGCAGTTCTTC. Amino acids: CASSSTSGRNEQFF.

The chain couples TRBV13 to TRBJ2-1; 7 bases line up with TRBD1. The germline V gene has CDR1 PRHDT and CDR2 FYEKMQ (reference sequence). The length of the CDR3 is 15 residues. Losses at the gene ends were 0 bases for V and 6 bases for J; bases not matched to a gene: 5. The CDR3 nucleotides read TGTGCCAGCAGCTTAGGGACAGGGTGGTCCAATGAGCAGTTCTTC. Its translation: CASSLGTGWSNEQFF.

The V gene is TRBV9, the J gene TRBJ2-7; a weak D match, TRBD2 (6 bases). CDR3 length: 14 amino acids. V lost 3 bases to trimming and J lost 2 bases, with 12 bases between them. CDR1 is SGDLS and CDR2 is YYNGEE in the germline V gene. The CDR3 coding sequence is TGTGCCAGCAGCGCATCGGGACTCCCCTACGAGCAGTACTTC. Protein sequence: CASSASGLPYEQYF.

The rearrangement joins TRBV19 to TRBJ2-7, with D possibly being TRBD2 (5 bases). The V gene's germline CDR1 is LNHDA and CDR2 SQIVND (reference sequence). V was pared by 6 bases and J by 5 bases, with 8 bases between. This CDR3 spans 11 amino acids. CDR3 sequence (DNA): TGTGCCAGTAGCTACGGGAACGAGCAGTACTTC. Translation: CASSYGNEQYF.

This chain joins TRBV19 and TRBJ1-4, with TRBD1 matching over 7 bases. Germline V CDR1 and CDR2: LNHDA, SQIVND (reference sequence). Trimming removed 7 bases from V and 7 bases from J; junction bases left unmatched: 6. CDR3 length: 13 residues. CDR3 DNA: TGTGCCAGTACACAGGGGTTTGGTGAAAAACTGTTTTTT. Translated: CASTQGFGEKLFF.

This rearrangement joins TRBV27 to TRBJ2-3; 8 bases match TRBD2. This CDR3 has 15 residues. Per the germline V gene, CDR1 is MNHEY and CDR2 is SMNVEV (reference sequence). V lost 4 bases to trimming and J lost 1 base; unmatched junction nucleotides: 4. The CDR3 DNA sequence: TGTGCCAGCAGTTCCCTCGGGGGGGGCACAGATACGCAGTATTTT. Translation gives CASSSLGGGTDTQYF.

V usage is TRBV5-4 and J usage is TRBJ2-1; 7 bases match TRBD1. The CDR3 runs 12 residues. Germline V gene sequence: CDR1 SGHNT, CDR2 YYREEE (reference sequence). Unmatched junction bases numbered 4, after V lost 4 bases and J lost 9 bases. CDR3 sequence: CASSPTGVEQFF. CDR3 DNA sequence: TGTGCCAGCAGCCCAACAGGGGTTGAGCAGTTCTTC.

This clone was recorded a few times. The rearrangement uses TRBV27 and TRBJ2-7; TRBD1 might be the D (6 bases). The CDR3 runs to 15 residues. Germline assignment: CDR1 MNHEY and CDR2 SMNVEV (reference sequence). Trimming cost V 4 bases and J 4 bases, with 17 bases left between them. The DNA of the CDR3 is TGTGCCAGCAGTTCCCTAGGGGGACGTTCTTACGAGCAGTACTTC. It codes for CASSSLGGRSYEQYF.